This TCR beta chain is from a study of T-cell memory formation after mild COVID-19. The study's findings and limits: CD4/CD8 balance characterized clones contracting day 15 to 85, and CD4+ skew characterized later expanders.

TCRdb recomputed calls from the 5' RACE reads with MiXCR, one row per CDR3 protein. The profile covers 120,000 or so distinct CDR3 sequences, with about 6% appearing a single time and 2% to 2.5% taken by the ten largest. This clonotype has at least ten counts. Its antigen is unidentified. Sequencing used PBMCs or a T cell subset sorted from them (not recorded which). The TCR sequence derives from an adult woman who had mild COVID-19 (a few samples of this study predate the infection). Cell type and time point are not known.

DNA of the CDR3: TGTGCCAGCAGTGAGAAGGTTGACAGGGACGAGCAGTACTTC. This codes for CASSEKVDRDEQYF. J is TRBJ2-7 and V is TRBV25-1, with TRBD1 matching over 7 bases. CDR3 size: 14 residues. Germline V gene sequence: CDR1 MGHDK, CDR2 SYGVNS. V lost 3 bases to trimming and J lost 5 bases; unmatched junction nucleotides: 7.